This TCR beta chain was sequenced during a study of cytomegalovirus exposure and HLA in healthy donors. The donors were members of the roughly 120-subject validation cohort (separate from the approximately 650-subject first cohort). Concerning this clone: Its target is not known.

Generated by immunoSEQ multiplex PCR, the TCRdb table keeps only in-frame clones and is missing some. Among approximately 70,000 clones listed, 94% were seen once. Study-level findings and limits: Most TCRs appeared rarely, but some public TCRs recurred in many donors. Cytomegalovirus association was listed for 150 to 200 TCR beta chains.

This CDR3 spans 17 amino acids. Trimming took 2 bases from V and 0 from J; bases not matched to a gene: 9. The clonotype was recovered from a young woman in good health and CMV-seropositive. The sequenced material came from PBMCs. This chain joins TRBV6-7 and TRBJ1-1; 7 bases agree with TRBD1. TRBV6-7 is classed as an ORF, of uncertain function. The CDR3 region is CASSYGTEKLMNTEAFF. CDR3 DNA: TGTGCCAGCAGTTACGGGACAGAGAAACTCATGAACACTGAAGCTTTCTTT.